In this sample, the clone carrying this TCR beta chain turned up a few times. TCRbeta library construction was performed incorporating unique molecular identifiers. TCRdb recomputed calls from the PCR reads with MiXCR, one row per CDR3 protein. Seen here are around 680,000 distinct CDR3 sequences, roughly 17% observed once, and the top ten hold about 1.1%. The CDR3 is made up of 16 amino acids. V shed 3 bases and J 10 bases; nucleotides not matched to a gene: 10. Germline V gives CDR1 LGHNA, CDR2 YSLEER. This entry belongs to a study of T-cell reconstitution after alpha-beta-depleted transplantation in children.

The clonotype originates from a human donor who donated a stem cell graft to a child with acute myeloid leukemia. The material was PBMCs from the stem cell graft donor, obtained from the stem cell graft. J is TRBJ1-6 and V is TRBV4-3, with TRBD1 matching over 9 bases. CDR3 residues: CASSQEGTGSLSPLHF. CDR3 in DNA: TGCGCCAGCAGCCAGGAAGGGACAGGGTCCTTGTCACCCCTCCACTTT.